This entry describes one TCR beta chain. The antigen remains undetermined. This record belongs to a study of cytomegalovirus exposure and HLA in healthy donors. Using immunoSEQ multiplex PCR, the repertoire was profiled, and TCRdb retains in-frame clones only, with some absent. The data show some 73,000 clones, with approximately 90% seen just once and 3% to 4.5% held by the top ten. Whole-study findings and limits: It was reported that the classifier diagnosed cytomegalovirus status with high specificity and sensitivity in both the original and validation cohorts. Later, an analysis found that TCR clusters from the first cohort tended to co-occur in the roughly 110 validation repertoires.

V shed 5 bases and J 1 base; nucleotides not matched to a gene: 7. CDR3 length: 15 residues. Germline V gene lookup returns CDR1 LNHNV and CDR2 YYDKDF (reference sequence). The V call is TRBV15, the J call TRBJ2-5, with 7 bases lining up with TRBD1. Sequenced material: PBMCs. The source of this sequence is a woman between 18 and 29 years old in good health and CMV-seropositive. This CDR3 reads CATSRTTGPQETQYF. CDR3 DNA sequence: TGTGCCACCAGCCGAACGACAGGGCCCCAAGAGACCCAGTACTTC.